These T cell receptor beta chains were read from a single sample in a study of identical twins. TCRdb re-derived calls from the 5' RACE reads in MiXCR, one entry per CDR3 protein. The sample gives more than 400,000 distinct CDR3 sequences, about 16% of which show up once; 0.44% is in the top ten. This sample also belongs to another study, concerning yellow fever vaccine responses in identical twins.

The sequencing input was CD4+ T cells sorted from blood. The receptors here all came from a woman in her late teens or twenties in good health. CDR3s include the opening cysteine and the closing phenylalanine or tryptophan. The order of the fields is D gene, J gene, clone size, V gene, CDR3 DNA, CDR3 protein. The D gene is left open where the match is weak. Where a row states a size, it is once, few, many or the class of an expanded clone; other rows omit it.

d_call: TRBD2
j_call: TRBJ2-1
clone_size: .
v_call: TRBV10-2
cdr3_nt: TGCGCCAGCGGTAGCGGGAGGGGGTACAATGAGCAGTTCTTC
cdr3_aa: CASGSGRGYNEQFF

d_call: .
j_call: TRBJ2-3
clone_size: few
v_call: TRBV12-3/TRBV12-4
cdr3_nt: TGTGCCAGCAGTTTATCTCGGCATACGCAGTATTTT
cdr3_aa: CASSLSRHTQYF

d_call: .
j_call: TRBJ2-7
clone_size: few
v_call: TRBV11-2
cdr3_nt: TGTGCCAGCAGCAACCCAGTCTACGAGCAGTACTTC
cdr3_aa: CASSNPVYEQYF

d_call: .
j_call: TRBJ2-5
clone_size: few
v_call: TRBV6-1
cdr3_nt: TGTGCCAGCAGCAGACAGGAAAGGACGCAAGAGACCCAGTACTTC
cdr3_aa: CASSRQERTQETQYF

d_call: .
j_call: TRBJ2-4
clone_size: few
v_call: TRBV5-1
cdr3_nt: TGCGCCAGCAGCGCGGATCCTGGAAACATTCAGTACTTC
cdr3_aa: CASSADPGNIQYF

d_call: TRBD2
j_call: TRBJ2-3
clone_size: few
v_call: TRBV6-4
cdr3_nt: TGTGCCAGCAGTGACCGGGGGGGGTTGACAGATACGCAGTATTTT
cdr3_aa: CASSDRGGLTDTQYF

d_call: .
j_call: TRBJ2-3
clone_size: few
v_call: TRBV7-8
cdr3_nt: TGTGCCAGCAGCTTAGCGGGGGGGCTGAACACAGATACGCAGTATTTT
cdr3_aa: CASSLAGGLNTDTQYF

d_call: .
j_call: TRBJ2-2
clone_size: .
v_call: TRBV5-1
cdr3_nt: TGCGCCAGCAGTAAGGCCTCCACCGGGGAGCTGTTTTTT
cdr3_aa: CASSKASTGELFF

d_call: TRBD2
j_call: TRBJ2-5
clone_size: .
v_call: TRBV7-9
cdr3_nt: TGTGCCAGCAGCTGGACTAGCGGGGACTTGTACCAAGAGACCCAGTACTTC
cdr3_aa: CASSWTSGDLYQETQYF

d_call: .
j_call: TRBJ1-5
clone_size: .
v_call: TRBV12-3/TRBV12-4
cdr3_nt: TGTGCCAGCAGTTTATGGGGGCGCGGGCCCCAGCATTTT
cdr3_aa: CASSLWGRGPQHF

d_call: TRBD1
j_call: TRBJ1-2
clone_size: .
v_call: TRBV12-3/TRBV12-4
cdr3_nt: TGTGCCAGCATCCCAGGGGGGCAGTTCTATGGCTACACCTTC
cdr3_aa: CASIPGGQFYGYTF

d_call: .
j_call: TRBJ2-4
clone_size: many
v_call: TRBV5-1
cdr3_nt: TGCGCCAGCAGCCGGGACACCCCGGCGTATGCCAAAAACATTCAGTACTTC
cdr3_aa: CASSRDTPAYAKNIQYF

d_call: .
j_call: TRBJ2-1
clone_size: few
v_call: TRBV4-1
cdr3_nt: TGCGCCAGCACACACGGGGTTGGCAATGAGCAGTTCTTC
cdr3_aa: CASTHGVGNEQFF

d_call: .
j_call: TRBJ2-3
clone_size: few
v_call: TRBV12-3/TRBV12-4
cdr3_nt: TGTGCCAGCAACCCTGGGGTCGATACGCAGTATTTT
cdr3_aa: CASNPGVDTQYF

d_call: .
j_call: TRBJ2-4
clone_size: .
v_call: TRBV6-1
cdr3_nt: TGTGCCAGCCGAAAGGGAGTCGAAAACATTCAGTACTTC
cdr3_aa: CASRKGVENIQYF

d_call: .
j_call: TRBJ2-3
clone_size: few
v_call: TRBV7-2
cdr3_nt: TGTGCCAGCAGCCAAGGGACTCTGGGAAACACAGATACGCAGTATTTT
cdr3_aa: CASSQGTLGNTDTQYF

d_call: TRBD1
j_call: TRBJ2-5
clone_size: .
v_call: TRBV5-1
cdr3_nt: TGCGCCAGCAGCTTGGCGACCGGGACAGGGGATACCCAGTACTTC
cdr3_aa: CASSLATGTGDTQYF

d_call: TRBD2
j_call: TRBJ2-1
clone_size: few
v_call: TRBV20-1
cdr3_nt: TGCAGTGCTAGAGTGAAAGGCGGCGGGAGTGGCAATGAGCAGTTCTTC
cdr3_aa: CSARVKGGGSGNEQFF

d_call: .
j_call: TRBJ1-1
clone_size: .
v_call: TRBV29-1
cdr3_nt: TGCAGCGTTGCAAGCCTCGGGAACACTGAAGCTTTCTTT
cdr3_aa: CSVASLGNTEAFF

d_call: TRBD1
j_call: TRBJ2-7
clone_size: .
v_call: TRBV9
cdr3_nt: TGTGCCAGCAGCGTGATGCCGGGACAGGGGAAGAACGAGCAGTACTTC
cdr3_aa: CASSVMPGQGKNEQYF

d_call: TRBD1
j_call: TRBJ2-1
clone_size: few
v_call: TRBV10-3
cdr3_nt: TGTGCCATCAAGAGCTCGCAGGGGGTATACAATGAGCAGTTCTTC
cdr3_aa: CAIKSSQGVYNEQFF

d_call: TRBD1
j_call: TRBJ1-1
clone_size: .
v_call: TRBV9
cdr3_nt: TGTGCCAGCAGCGTAGTCCAGGGGGTGAACACTGAAGCTTTCTTT
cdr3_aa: CASSVVQGVNTEAFF

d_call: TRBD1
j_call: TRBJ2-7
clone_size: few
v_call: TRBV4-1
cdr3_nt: TGCGCCAGCAGCCAACCCCGGACAGGGAAGCCCTACGAGCAGTACTTC
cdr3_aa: CASSQPRTGKPYEQYF

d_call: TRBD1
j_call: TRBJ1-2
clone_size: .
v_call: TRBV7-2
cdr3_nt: TGTGCCAGCAGCCCCCGGACAGGGGGCTTGGGTGGCTACACCTTC
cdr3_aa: CASSPRTGGLGGYTF

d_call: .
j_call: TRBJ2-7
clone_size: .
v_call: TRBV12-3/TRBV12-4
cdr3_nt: TGTGCCAGCAGTTTAGGCAGGGGAGGGCAGTACTTC
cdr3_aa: CASSLGRGGQYF

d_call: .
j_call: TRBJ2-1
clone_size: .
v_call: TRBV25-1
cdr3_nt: TGTGCCAGCAGTGAACCGGGTCGTGAGCAGTTCTTC
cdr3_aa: CASSEPGREQFF